This TCR beta chain stems from a study of beta chain features in type 1 diabetes (dated by TCRdb to the late 2010s). Concerning the study at large: No differences in mean age, gender distribution, total cell number or subset yield were found between patients and healthy donors. A total of roughly 100 million sorted cells were examined across all samples, and the number of cells per subset was strongly correlated with RNA yield. Whereas all 28 donors provided naive and central memory subsets, regulatory and stem cell-like memory subsets were isolated from just 8 patients and roughly 8 healthy donors. The study compared TCRB repertoires of sorted circulating CD4+ T cell subsets between recently diagnosed type 1 diabetes patients and matched healthy donors. Points the paper makes about the study in general: Naive, central memory and regulatory TCRB repertoires appeared more similar among patients than among healthy donors. PCR might favor shorter templates, but patient and control samples were amplified and corrected together, so any skew would affect both groups equally. At VDJ recombination sites, type 1 diabetes patients had fewer insertions and more deleted nucleotides, which implies abnormalities in thymic rearrangement. A moderate but significant shortening of TCRB CDR3 length was observed in type 1 diabetes patients in all four CD4+ subsets. Because cDNA was sequenced instead of genomic DNA, activated cells with high expression could be over-represented, although the groups did not differ in activation or CD3 levels. HLA sub-analyses involved small numbers of individuals, so any influence of HLA type on TCRB rearrangement remained unresolved.

The germline V gene encodes CDR1 SQVTM and CDR2 ANQGSEA. CDR3 length: 14 amino acids, cysteine to phenylalanine. The retained sequence is limited to the CDR3, 42 bases, with the frame set at the first base. The junction carries 19 bases between V and J, which are trimmed by 7 bases and 7 bases respectively. The entire amount of isolated RNA was reverse transcribed using the High Capacity cDNA Reverse Transcription Kit, so the sequenced TCRB transcripts were expressed ones. Naive, central memory and regulatory T cell samples underwent deep immunoSEQ sequencing, averaging roughly 3.4 million total reads per sample. Sorted cells were lysed in RLT buffer and RNA was extracted with DNase-treated RNeasy Micro or Mini kits, depending on cell number. To prevent cross-contamination, every cell subset was processed on its own, while patient and healthy donor samples were processed together. TCRB sequences were amplified from cDNA with the immunoSEQ multiplex PCR, producing 87-bp fragments spanning the CDR3 region. The amplicons were sequenced using the Illumina HiSeq platform. Per the source publication's procedure: Synthetic template baselines were used to correct PCR bias computationally, reads within Hamming distance 2 were collapsed, and singletons that could not be merged were discarded. Reads were aligned against IMGT to assign V, D and J genes, CDR3 length and insertions or deletions at six rearrangement sites. Within each subset, clonotype counts were normalized to the number of sorted cells before true diversity and Gini coefficients were calculated with the tcR R package. The overlap coefficient, calculated on TCRB nucleotide sequences, was used to measure repertoire sharing. What TCRdb holds here is the immuneACCESS table cut down to in-frame rearrangements. Part of the clones is not present; checked against another copy, under half of the missing clones reflect an unresolved V gene, and the others are unexplained. V and J calls plus clone size are reproduced from that table; the DNA served to infer D and trimming. The table for this sample lists 160,000 or so clones; more than 9.5% of them were counted only once. The ten most abundant clones make up about 1.9% of the sample.

Regarding this clone: The target of this receptor is not known. No base qualities exist here, and no much larger clone lies one base off it.

Each donor gave one peripheral blood draw, around 100 mL on average, collected into heparinised tubes. Using a panel that included CD45RO, CCR7, CD25, CD127, CD95 and CD27, naive, central memory, regulatory and stem cell-like memory CD4+ T cells were sorted on a BD FACSAria II. Every sorted population had a purity above 98%. PBMCs were isolated right away by Lymphoprep density gradient centrifugation and were stained directly, without culture. To minimize batch effects, samples were stained and sorted in pairs, one healthy donor with one patient per experiment. Sequences were obtained from central memory CD4+ T cells from blood. The clonotype comes from a man younger than 30 in good health. The chain couples TRBV29-1 to TRBJ2-2; 6 matching bases give a weak D call of TRBD1. This receptor carries the CDR3 CSARGATGIGELFF. The sequence in DNA is TGCAGCGCCCGAGGGGCTACAGGGATCGGGGAGCTGTTTTTT.